Included here is one T cell receptor (beta chain) sequence, with context. The record originates from a study of blood T cell repertoires in COVID-19. Study-level information: Sample material is recorded as cDNA or gDNA derived from T cells, B-cell-depleted T cells, or PBMCs.

TCRdb's copy holds only in-frame clones and misses some; the assay was immunoSEQ multiplex PCR. The sample holds about 320,000 clones; around 82% are singletons and the top ten take 0.95% to 1.5%. The clonotype originates from a woman aged 45-59 years with acute or convalescent COVID-19. The sample comprised peripheral blood.

CDR3: CASSPRNTRGKWTEAFF. DNA of the CDR3: TGTGCCAGCAGTCCTCGAAATACGCGGGGGAAATGGACTGAAGCTTTCTTT. The V gene is TRBV6-6, the J gene TRBJ1-1; a weak D match, TRBD1 (5 bases). The germline CDR1 and CDR2 sequences are MNHNY and SVGAGI (reference sequence). V lost 5 bases, J lost 5 bases, and 24 bases lay in between. This CDR3 is 17 amino acids long.